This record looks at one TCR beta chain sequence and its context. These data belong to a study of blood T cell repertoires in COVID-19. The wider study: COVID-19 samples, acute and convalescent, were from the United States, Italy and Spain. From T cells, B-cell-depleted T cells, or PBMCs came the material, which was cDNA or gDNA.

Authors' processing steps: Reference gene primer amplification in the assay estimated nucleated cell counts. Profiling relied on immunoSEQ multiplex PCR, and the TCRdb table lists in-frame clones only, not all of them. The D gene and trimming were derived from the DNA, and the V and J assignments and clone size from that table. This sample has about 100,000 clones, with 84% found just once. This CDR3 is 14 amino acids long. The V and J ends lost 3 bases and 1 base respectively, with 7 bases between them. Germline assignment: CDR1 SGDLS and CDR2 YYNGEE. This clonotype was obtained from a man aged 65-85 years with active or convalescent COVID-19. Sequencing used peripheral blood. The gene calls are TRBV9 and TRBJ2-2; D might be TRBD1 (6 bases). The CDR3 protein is CASSGQENTGELFF. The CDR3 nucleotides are TGTGCCAGCAGCGGACAGGAGAACACCGGGGAGCTGTTTTTT.